The 10 T cell receptor beta chains given below trace back to one sample, sequenced in a study of T cells after posttransplantation cyclophosphamide. Generated by immunoSEQ multiplex PCR, the TCRdb table keeps only in-frame clones and is missing some. The data contain more than 15,000 clones, roughly 85% of them seen just once; the ten biggest clones take up about 29%. Controls had myeloablative marrow grafts with methotrexate and calcineurin inhibitor, sampled at 1 year. Material: PBMCs, obtained after allogeneic stem cell transplant with calcineurin inhibitor and methotrexate. These receptors were obtained from a female patient between 18 and 30 years old who received an allogeneic stem cell transplant from an unrelated donor, was CMV-positive, and had acute and chronic GVHD. Some T cells may trace back to the graft donor.

The chain carries TRBV7-9 and TRBJ2-7; 9 bases line up with TRBD2. The V gene end was trimmed by 2 bases and the J gene end by 1 base; junction bases not matched to a gene: 3. Germline CDR1 reads SEHNR; CDR2 reads FQNEAQ (reference sequence). CDR3 length equals 15 residues. In nucleotides, the CDR3 is TGTGCCAGCAGCTTACGGGCGGGGGGGTCCTACGAGCAGTACTTC. Its translation is CASSLRAGGSYEQYF.

The chain uses TRBV28 and TRBJ1-4; TRBD1 matches at 9 bases. The CDR3 totals 16 residues. Trimming at V came to 3 bases and at J to 0 bases, leaving 2 bases not matched to a gene. Germline loops: CDR1 MDHEN, CDR2 SYDVKM. The CDR3 loop reads CASSFTGGPTNEKLFF. CDR3 DNA: TGTGCCAGCAGTTTTACAGGGGGCCCAACTAATGAAAAACTGTTTTTT. Full variable domain (remainder filled in from reference TRBV28 and TRBJ1-4): DVKVTQSSRYLVKRTGEKVFLECVQDMDHENMFWYRQDPGLGLRLIYFSYDVKMKEKGDIPEGYSVSREKKERFSLILESASTNQTSMYLCASSFTGGPTNEKLFFGSGTQLSVL.

V gene TRBV2 combines with J gene TRBJ2-5, with a weak D call TRBD2 (6 bases). The J call is in doubt because the DNA end fits TRBJ2-7 better. In germline, CDR1 is SNHLY, CDR2 FYNNEI. This CDR3 comprises 15 residues. In nucleotides, the CDR3 is TGTGCCAGCAGTGAAGCGGCTAGCGCTTACTACGAGCAGTACTTC. This translates into CASSEAASAYYEQYF.

The chain has TRBV14 and TRBJ1-2, with TRBD1 identical over 11 bases. The CDR3 sequence is 16 residues long. CDR1 is SGHDN and CDR2 is FVKESK in the germline V gene. V lost 0 bases, J lost 8 bases, and 8 bases stayed unmatched. CDR3 amino acids: CASSQDFGQGARGYTF. DNA for the CDR3: TGTGCCAGCAGCCAAGACTTCGGACAGGGGGCGCGAGGCTACACCTTC.

The V gene is TRBV7-7, the J gene TRBJ2-5, with D possibly being TRBD2 (7 bases). V dropped 5 bases and J dropped 1 base, with 23 bases sitting between them. This CDR3 is 18 amino acids long. Germline CDR1 and CDR2: SSHAT and FNYEAQ (reference sequence). CDR3: CASSPRQYGRGIQETQYF. CDR3 sequence (DNA): TGTGCCAGCAGCCCTCGCCAATATGGGAGGGGGATCCAAGAGACCCAGTACTTC.

Only a few counts were recorded for this clone. This sequence joins TRBV4-3 and TRBJ2-7; D may be TRBD2 (7 bases). Germline lookup yields CDR1 LGHNA and CDR2 YSLEER. The CDR3 has 14 residues. V was clipped by 3 bases and J by 4 bases, with 13 bases between them. CDR3 residues: CASSQMEGGYEQYF. The CDR3 nucleotides read TGCGCCAGCAGCCAGATGGAGGGGGGGTACGAGCAGTACTTC.

This chain uses TRBV28 with TRBJ1-2, with D uncertain. With 2 bases removed from V and 3 bases from J, the gap between germline ends came to 13 bases. The CDR3 covers 15 residues. Germline CDR1 is MDHEN and CDR2 is SYDVKM. The CDR3 region has the DNA TGTGCCAGCAGTTTAATTGTAGGCGGGTACTATGGCTACACCTTC. It yields the protein CASSLIVGGYYGYTF.

This clone came up once. The chain couples TRBV2 to TRBJ1-2, with TRBD1 matching over 8 bases. Germline-derived CDR1 and CDR2 are SNHLY and FYNNEI. Trimming took 1 base from V and 4 from J; bases not matched to a gene: 14. There are 18 residues in the CDR3. CDR3 protein: CASSEDPSTGARFYGYTF. As DNA, the CDR3 is TGTGCCAGCAGTGAAGACCCGTCGACAGGGGCGAGATTCTATGGCTACACCTTC. Combining the CDR3 with reference TRBV2 and TRBJ1-2 gives the whole variable domain EPEVTQTPSHQVTQMGQEVILRCVPISNHLYFYWYRQILGQKVEFLVSFYNNEISEKSEIFDDQFSVERPDGSNFTLKIRSTKLEDSAMYFCASSEDPSTGARFYGYTFGSGTRLTVV.

V usage is TRBV7-9 and J usage is TRBJ2-1, with TRBD1 matching over 7 bases. V lost 3 bases and J lost 0; bases outside the gene matches: 2. Germline CDR1 is SEHNR and CDR2 is FQNEAQ (reference sequence). The CDR3 spans 15 residues. CDR3 sequence reads: CASSFRDSSYNEQFF. DNA for the CDR3: TGTGCCAGCAGCTTTCGGGACAGCTCCTACAATGAGCAGTTCTTC.

The chain carries TRBV11-2 and TRBJ2-3, with 14 bases identical to TRBD2. This CDR3 has 17 amino acids. Germline values: CDR1 SGHAT, CDR2 FQNNGV. Trimming cost V 4 bases and J 5 bases; bases outside gene matches: 8. CDR3 nucleotides: TGTGCCAGCAGCTCCCGACTAGCGGGAGGGCCGGTAGATACGCAGTATTTT. Amino acids: CASSSRLAGGPVDTQYF.